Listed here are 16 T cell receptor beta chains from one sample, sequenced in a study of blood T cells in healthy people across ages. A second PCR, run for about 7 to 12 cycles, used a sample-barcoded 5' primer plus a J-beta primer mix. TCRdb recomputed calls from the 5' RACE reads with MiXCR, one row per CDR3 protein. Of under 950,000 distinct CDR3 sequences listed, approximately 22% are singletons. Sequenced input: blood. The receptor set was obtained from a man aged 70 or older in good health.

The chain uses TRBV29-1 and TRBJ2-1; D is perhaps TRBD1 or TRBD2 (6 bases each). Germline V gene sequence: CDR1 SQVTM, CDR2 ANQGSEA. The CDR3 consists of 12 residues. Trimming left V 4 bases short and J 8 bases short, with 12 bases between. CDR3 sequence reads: CSVGLEGDEQFF. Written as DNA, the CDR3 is TGCAGCGTTGGTCTGGAGGGGGATGAGCAGTTCTTC.

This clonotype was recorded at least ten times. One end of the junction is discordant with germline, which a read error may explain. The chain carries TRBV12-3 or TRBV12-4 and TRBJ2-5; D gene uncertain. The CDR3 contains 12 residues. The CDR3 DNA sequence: TGCGCCAGCAGCTTGGCGGTGGAGACCCAGTACTTC. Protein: CASSLAVETQYF.

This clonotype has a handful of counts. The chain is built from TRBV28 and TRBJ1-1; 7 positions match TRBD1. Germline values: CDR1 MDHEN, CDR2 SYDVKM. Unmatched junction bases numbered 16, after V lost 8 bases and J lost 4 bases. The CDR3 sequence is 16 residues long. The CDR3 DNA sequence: TGTGCCAGCCCGCCGTCAGGGGGGCGCTTGGGCACTGAAGCTTTCTTT. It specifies CASPPSGGRLGTEAFF.

CDR3 sequence reads: CSARGVVRAGGPDTQYF. The CDR3 region has the DNA TGCAGTGCTAGAGGCGTGGTACGAGCGGGAGGGCCAGATACGCAGTATTTT. V gene TRBV20-1 combines with J gene TRBJ2-3; 10 nucleotides line up with TRBD2. Trimming removed 1 base from V and 4 bases from J; junction bases left unmatched: 11. CDR1 is DFQATT, CDR2 SNEGSKA, per germline (reference sequence). This CDR3 has 17 residues.

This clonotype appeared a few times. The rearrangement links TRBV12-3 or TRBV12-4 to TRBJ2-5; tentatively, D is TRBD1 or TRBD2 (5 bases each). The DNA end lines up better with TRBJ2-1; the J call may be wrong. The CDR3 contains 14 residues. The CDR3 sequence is CASSLGGTPNEQFF. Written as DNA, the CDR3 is TGTGCCAGCAGTTTAGGGGGGACCCCCAATGAGCAGTTCTTC.

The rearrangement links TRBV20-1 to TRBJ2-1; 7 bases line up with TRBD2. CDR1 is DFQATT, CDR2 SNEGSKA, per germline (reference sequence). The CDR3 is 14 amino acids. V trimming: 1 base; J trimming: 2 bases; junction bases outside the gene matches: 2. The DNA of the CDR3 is TGCAGTGCTAGAGCGAGCGGGGCCTACAATGAGCAGTTCTTC. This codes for CSARASGAYNEQFF.

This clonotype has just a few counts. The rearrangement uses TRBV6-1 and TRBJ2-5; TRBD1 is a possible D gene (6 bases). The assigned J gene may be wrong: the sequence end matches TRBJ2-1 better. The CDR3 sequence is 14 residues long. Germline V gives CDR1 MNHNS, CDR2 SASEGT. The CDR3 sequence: CASRTVAGVGEQFF. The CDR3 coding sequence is TGTGCCAGCAGGACCGTTGCAGGGGTTGGAGAGCAGTTCTTC.

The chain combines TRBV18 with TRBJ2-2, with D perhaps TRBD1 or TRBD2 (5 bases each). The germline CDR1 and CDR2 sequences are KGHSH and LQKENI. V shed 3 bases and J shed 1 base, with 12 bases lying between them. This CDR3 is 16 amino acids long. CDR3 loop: CASSPGTSVNTGELFF. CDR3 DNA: TGTGCCAGCTCACCCGGGACCTCCGTGAACACCGGGGAGCTGTTTTTT.

CDR3 amino acids: CASSPLHNEQFF. The CDR3 region has the DNA TGTGCCAGCAGCCCTCTTCACAATGAGCAGTTCTTC. The chain recombines TRBV7-2 with TRBJ2-1; D is ambiguous. This CDR3 has 12 residues. V was clipped by 5 bases and J by 5 bases, with 7 bases between them. Germline V gene lookup returns CDR1 SGHTA and CDR2 FQGNSA.

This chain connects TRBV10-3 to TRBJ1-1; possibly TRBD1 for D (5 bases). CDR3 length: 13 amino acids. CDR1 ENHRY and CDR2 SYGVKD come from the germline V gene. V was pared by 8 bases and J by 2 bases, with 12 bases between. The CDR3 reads CAISGHDNTEAFF. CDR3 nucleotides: TGTGCCATCTCAGGACACGATAACACTGAAGCTTTCTTT.

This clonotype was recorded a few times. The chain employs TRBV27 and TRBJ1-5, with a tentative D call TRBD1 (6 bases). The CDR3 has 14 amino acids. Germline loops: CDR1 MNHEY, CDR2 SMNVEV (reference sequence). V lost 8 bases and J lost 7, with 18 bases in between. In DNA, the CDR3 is TGTGCCAGCGTCCCAAAACAGGGCGGACAGCCCCAGCATTTT. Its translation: CASVPKQGGQPQHF.

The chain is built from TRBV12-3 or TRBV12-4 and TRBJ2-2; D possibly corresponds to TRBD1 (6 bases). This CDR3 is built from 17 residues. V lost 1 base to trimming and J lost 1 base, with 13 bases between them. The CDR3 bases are TGTGCCAGCAGTTTAGATCCCGGGACACTGAACACCGGGGAGCTGTTTTTT. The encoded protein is CASSLDPGTLNTGELFF.

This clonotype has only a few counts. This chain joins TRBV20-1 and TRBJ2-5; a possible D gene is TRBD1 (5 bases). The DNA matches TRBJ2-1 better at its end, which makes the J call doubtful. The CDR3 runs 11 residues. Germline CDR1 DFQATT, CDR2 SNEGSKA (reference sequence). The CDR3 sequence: CSAATDNEQFF. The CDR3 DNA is TGCAGTGCAGCGACAGACAATGAGCAGTTCTTC.

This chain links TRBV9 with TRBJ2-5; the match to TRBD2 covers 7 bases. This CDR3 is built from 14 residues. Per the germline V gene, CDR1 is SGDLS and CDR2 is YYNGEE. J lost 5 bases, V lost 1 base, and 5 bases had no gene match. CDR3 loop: CASSVQAGMETQYF. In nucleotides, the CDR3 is TGTGCCAGCAGCGTACAAGCGGGAATGGAGACCCAGTACTTC.

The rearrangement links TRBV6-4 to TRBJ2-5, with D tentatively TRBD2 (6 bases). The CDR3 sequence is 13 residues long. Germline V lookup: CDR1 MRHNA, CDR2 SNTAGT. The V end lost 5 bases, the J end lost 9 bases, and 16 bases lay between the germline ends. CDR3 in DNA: TGTGCCAGCAGTTCGGCACTAGGAGGGCCCCAGTACTTC. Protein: CASSSALGGPQYF.

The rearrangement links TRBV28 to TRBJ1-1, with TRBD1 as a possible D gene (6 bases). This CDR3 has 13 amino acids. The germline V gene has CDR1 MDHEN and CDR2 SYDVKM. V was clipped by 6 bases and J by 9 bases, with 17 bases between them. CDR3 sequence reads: CASSHTGGLQAFF. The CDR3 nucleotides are TGTGCCAGCAGCCATACGGGGGGCCTGCAAGCTTTCTTT. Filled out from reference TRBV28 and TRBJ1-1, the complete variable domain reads DVKVTQSSRYLVKRTGEKVFLECVQDMDHENMFWYRQDPGLGLRLIYFSYDVKMKEKGDIPEGYSVSREKKERFSLILESASTNQTSMYLCASSHTGGLQAFFGQGTRLTVV.